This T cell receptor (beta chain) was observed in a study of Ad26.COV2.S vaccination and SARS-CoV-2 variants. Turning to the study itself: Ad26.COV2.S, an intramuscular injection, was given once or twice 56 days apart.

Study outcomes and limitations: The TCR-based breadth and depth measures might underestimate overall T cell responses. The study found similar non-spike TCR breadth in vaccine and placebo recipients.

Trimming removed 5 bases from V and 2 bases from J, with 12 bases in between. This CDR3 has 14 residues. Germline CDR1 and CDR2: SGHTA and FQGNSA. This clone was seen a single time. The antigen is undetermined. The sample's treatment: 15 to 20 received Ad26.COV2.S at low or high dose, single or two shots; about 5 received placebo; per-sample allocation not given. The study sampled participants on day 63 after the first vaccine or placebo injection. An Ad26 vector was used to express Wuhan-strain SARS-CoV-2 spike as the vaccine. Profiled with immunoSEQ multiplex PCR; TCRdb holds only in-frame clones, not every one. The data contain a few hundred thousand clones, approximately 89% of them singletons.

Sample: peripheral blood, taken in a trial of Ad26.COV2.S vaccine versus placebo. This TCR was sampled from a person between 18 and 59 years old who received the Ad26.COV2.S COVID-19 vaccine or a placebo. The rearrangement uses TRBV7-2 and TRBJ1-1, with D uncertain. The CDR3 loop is CASSTDSGNTEAFF. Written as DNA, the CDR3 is TGTGCCAGCAGCACCGACTCAGGAAACACTGAAGCTTTCTTT.